This record looks at one T cell receptor beta chain sequence and its context. This specimen comes from a study of blood T cell repertoires in COVID-19. Between the trimmed V and J ends, which lost 7 bases and 2 bases, there was a span of 11 bases. The CDR3 sequence is 12 residues long. Germline assignment: CDR1 SQVTM and CDR2 ANQGSEA. Sequenced by immunoSEQ multiplex PCR; TCRdb stores in-frame clones only, minus some. The profile shows approximately 350,000 clones, 70% to 90% of them singletons. The V and J genes are TRBV29-1 and TRBJ2-5; possible D gene TRBD2, 5 bases. Material for sequencing was peripheral blood. This receptor was obtained from a woman aged 55 to 70 with COVID-19, enrolled during active disease. The CDR3 bases are TGCAGCGGTGGGAGTGGACAAGAGACCCAGTACTTC. This gives the protein CSGGSGQETQYF.